This T cell receptor (beta chain) was recorded in a study of T cell repertoires in ileal Crohn's disease. Study at large: Median disease duration was around eight years; around 35% smoked at surgery. About half received postoperative treatment, roughly twelve with thiopurines and around 20 anti-TNF.

The germline V gene encodes CDR1 MDHEN and CDR2 SYDVKM. The CDR3 is made up of 12 amino acids. V was cut by 6 bases and J by 4 bases, with 8 bases left in between. The method was immunoSEQ multiplex PCR; TCRdb's version includes in-frame clones alone and lacks a portion of them. Found here are about 8,400 clones, approximately 80% of them singletons; the top ten hold about 13%. The receptor was derived from an adult with Crohn's disease. The J gene is TRBJ2-3, the V gene TRBV28; D unclear. Input material: ileal tissue. CDR3 region: CASRGGADTQYF. CDR3 coding DNA: TGTGCCAGCAGGGGTGGGGCAGATACGCAGTATTTT. Looking up the rest from reference TRBV28 and TRBJ2-3 gives the full variable domain: DVKVTQSSRYLVKRTGEKVFLECVQDMDHENMFWYRQDPGLGLRLIYFSYDVKMKEKGDIPEGYSVSREKKERFSLILESASTNQTSMYLCASRGGADTQYFGPGTRLTVL.